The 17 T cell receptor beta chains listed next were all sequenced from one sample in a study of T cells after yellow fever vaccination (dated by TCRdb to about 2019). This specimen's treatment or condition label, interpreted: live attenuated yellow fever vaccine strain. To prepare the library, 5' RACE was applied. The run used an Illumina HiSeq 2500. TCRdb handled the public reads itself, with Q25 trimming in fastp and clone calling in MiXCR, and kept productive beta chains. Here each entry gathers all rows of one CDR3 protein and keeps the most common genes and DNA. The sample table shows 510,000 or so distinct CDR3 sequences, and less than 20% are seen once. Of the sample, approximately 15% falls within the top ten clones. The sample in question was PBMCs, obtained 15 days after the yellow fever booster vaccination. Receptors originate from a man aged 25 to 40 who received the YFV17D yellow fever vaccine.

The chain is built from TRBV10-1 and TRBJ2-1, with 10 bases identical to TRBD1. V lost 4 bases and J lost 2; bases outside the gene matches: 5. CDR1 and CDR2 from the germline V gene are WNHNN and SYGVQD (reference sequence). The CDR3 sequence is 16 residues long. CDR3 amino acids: CASSVAGTGAYNEQFF. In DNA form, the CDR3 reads TGCGCCAGCAGTGTCGCCGGGACAGGGGCCTACAATGAGCAGTTCTTC.

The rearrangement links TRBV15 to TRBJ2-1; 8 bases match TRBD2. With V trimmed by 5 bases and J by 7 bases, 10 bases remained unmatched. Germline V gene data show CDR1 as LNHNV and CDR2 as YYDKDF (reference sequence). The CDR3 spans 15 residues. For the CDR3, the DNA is TGTGCCACCAGCCGGGGGGCGGGAGGACTTAATGAGCAGTTCTTC. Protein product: CATSRGAGGLNEQFF.

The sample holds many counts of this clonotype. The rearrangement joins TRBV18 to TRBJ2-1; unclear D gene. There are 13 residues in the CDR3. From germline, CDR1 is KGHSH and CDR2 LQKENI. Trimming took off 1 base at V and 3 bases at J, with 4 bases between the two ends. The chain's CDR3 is CASSPLDYNEQFF. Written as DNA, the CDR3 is TGTGCCAGCTCACCACTAGACTACAATGAGCAGTTCTTC.

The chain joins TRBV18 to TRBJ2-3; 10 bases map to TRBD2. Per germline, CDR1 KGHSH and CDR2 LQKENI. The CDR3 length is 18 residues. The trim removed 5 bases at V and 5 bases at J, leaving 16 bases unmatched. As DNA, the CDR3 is TGTGCCAGCTCAAAACGCGGTGCGGCTAGCGGGAGTGGAGATACGCAGTATTTT. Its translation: CASSKRGAASGSGDTQYF.

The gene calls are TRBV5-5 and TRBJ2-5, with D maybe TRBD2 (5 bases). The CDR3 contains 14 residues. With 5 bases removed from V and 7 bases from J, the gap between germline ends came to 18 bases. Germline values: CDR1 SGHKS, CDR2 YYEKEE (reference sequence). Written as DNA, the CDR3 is TGTGCCAGCAGATTCCCGGGATCTAAGAGGACCCAGTACTTC. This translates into CASRFPGSKRTQYF. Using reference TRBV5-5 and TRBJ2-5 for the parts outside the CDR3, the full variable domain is DAGVTQSPTHLIKTRGQQVTLRCSPISGHKSVSWYQQVLGQGPQFIFQYYEKEERGRGNFPDRFSARQFPNYSSELNVNALLLGDSALYLCASRFPGSKRTQYFGPGTRLLVL.

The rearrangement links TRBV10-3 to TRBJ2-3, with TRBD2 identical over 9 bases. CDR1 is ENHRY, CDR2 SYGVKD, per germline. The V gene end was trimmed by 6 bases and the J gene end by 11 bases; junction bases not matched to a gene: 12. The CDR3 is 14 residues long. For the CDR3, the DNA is TGTGCCATCAGCGATACGCAAGCGGGAGGTATGCAGTATTTT. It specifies CAISDTQAGGMQYF.

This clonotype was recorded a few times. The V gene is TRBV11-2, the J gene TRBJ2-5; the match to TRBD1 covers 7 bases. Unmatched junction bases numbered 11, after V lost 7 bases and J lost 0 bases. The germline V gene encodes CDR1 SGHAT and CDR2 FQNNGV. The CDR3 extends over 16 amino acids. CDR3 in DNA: TGTGCCAGCACCATCAAGGGCCAGGGGGACCAAGAGACCCAGTACTTC. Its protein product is CASTIKGQGDQETQYF.

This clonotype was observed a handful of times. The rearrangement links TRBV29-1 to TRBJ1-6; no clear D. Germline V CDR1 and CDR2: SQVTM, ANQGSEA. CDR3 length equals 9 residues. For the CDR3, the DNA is TGCAGGGGGAATTCACCCCTCCACTTT. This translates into CRGNSPLHF.

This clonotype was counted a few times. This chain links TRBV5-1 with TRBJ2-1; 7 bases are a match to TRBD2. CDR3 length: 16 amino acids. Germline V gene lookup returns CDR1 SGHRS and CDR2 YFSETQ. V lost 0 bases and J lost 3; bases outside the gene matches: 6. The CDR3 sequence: CASSLGSGNYYNEQFF. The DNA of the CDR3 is TGCGCCAGCAGCTTGGGAAGCGGGAATTACTACAATGAGCAGTTCTTC.

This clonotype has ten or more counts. The CDR3 DNA reads TGCAGTGCTATAATGTCGGAGCAGTACTTC. Amino acid sequence: CSAIMSEQYF. The V call is TRBV20-1, the J call TRBJ2-7, with D unclear. V was cut by 4 bases and J by 7 bases, with 8 bases left in between. CDR1 DFQATT and CDR2 SNEGSKA come from the germline V gene (reference sequence). The CDR3 contains 10 residues.

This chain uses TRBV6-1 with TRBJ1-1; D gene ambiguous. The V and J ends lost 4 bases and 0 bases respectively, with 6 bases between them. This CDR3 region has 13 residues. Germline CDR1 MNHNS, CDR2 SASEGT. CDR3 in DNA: TGTGCCAGCAGTGCGGACCTGAACACTGAAGCTTTCTTT. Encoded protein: CASSADLNTEAFF.

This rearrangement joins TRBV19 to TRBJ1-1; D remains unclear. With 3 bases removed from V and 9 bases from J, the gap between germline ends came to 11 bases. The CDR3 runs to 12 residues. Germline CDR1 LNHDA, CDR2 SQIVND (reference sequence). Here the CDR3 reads CASSMEGGKAFF. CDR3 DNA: TGTGCCAGTAGTATGGAGGGAGGTAAAGCTTTCTTT.

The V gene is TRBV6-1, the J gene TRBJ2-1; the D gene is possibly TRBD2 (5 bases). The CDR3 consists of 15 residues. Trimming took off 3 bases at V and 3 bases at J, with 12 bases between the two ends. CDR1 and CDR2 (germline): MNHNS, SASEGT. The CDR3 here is CASSEELAIYNEQFF. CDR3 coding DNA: TGTGCCAGCAGTGAGGAGTTAGCGATCTACAATGAGCAGTTCTTC.

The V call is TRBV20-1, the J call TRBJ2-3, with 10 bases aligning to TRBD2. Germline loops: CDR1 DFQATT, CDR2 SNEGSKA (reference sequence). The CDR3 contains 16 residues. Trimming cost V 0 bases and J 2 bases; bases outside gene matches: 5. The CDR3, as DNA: TGCAGTGCTAGAGATCTTACTAGCGGGATCACAGATACGCAGTATTTT. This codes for CSARDLTSGITDTQYF.

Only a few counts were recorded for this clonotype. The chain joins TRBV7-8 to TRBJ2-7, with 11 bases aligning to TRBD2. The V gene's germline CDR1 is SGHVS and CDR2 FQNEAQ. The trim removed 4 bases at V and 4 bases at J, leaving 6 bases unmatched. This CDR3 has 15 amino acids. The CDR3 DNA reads TGTGCCAGCAGCTCGGTAGCGGGAGGGGGATACGAGCAGTACTTC. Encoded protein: CASSSVAGGGYEQYF.

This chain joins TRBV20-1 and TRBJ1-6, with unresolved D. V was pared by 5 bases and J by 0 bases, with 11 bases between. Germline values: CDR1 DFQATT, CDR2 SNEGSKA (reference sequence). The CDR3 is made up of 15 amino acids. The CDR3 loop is CSAPDGSSYNSPLHF. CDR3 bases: TGCAGTGCTCCGGACGGGAGCTCCTATAATTCACCCCTCCACTTT.

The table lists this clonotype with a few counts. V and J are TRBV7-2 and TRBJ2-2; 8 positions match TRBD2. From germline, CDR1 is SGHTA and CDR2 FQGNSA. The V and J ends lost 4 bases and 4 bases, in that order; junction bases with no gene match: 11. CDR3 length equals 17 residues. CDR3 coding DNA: TGTGCCAGCAGCTCGGGGGGTGGTAGCGGGACCACCGGGGAGCTGTTTTTT. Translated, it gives CASSSGGGSGTTGELFF.